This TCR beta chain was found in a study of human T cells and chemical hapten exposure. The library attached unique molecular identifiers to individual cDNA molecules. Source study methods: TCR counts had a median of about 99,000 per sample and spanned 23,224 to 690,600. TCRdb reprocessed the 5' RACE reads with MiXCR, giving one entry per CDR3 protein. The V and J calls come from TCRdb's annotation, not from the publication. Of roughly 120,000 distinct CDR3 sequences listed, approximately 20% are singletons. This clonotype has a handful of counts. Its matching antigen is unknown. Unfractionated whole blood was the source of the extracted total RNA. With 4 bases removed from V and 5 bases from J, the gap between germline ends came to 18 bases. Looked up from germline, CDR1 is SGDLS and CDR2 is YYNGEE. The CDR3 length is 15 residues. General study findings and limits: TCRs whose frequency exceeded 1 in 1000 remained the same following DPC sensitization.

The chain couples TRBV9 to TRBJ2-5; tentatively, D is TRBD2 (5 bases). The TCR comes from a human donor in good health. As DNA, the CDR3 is TGTGCCAGCAGCCCCGAGGCGGCTAGCAGGGAGACCCAGTACTTC. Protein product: CASSPEAASRETQYF.